This TCR beta chain comes out of a study of blood T cell repertoires in COVID-19. Study as a whole: Sites in the United States, Italy and Spain provided acute and convalescent COVID-19 samples.

Repertoires were generated with immunoSEQ multiplex PCR, while TCRdb's copy carries only in-frame clones and drops some. The sample consists of some 70,000 clones, approximately 90% of them appearing once. The CDR3 totals 16 residues. J gave up 5 bases and V 7 bases, and 14 bases lay outside the gene matches. Germline V lookup: CDR1 SNHLY, CDR2 FYNNEI. Material: peripheral blood. This TCR came from a woman over 75 with active COVID-19. The chain recombines TRBV2 with TRBJ2-5; 9 nucleotides align to TRBD1. Here the CDR3 reads CASNLPGQGKRETQYF. In DNA form, the CDR3 reads TGTGCCAGCAATCTTCCGGGACAGGGTAAAAGGGAGACCCAGTACTTC. Variable domain in full (rest from reference TRBV2 and TRBJ2-5): EPEVTQTPSHQVTQMGQEVILRCVPISNHLYFYWYRQILGQKVEFLVSFYNNEISEKSEIFDDQFSVERPDGSNFTLKIRSTKLEDSAMYFCASNLPGQGKRETQYFGPGTRLLVL.